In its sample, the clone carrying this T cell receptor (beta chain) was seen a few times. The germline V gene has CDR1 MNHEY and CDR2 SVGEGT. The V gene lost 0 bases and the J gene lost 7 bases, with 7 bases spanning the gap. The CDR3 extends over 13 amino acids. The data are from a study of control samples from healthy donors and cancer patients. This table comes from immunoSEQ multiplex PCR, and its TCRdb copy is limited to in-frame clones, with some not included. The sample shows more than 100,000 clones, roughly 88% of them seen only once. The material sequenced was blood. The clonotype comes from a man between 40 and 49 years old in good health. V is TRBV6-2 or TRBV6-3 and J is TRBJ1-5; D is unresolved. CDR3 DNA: TGTGCCAGCAGTTACTCGATGAAGCAGCCCCAGCATTTT. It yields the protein CASSYSMKQPQHF.